This TCR beta chain is from a study of shared clonotypes between healthy human individuals. Sequencing was performed with immunoSEQ multiplex PCR; in TCRdb, only in-frame clones are kept and a portion is missing. Here the sample spans approximately 1,500,000 clones, 95% to 99% being singletons. General study findings and limits: Rarefaction analysis demonstrated incomplete sorted-subset sequencing notwithstanding large depth.

The CDR3 loop spans 17 amino acids. Germline V gene lookup returns CDR1 KGHSH and CDR2 LQKENI. Trimming at V came to 0 bases and at J to 7 bases, leaving 12 bases not matched to a gene. On this clone: Its antigen remains unknown.

The sequence was collected from a man aged 25 to 40 in good health. This sequence joins TRBV18 and TRBJ2-1; 7 nucleotides agree with TRBD2. Sequences were obtained from naive CD4+ T cells sorted from blood. As for subset: CD45RA+ positively selected. Here the CDR3 reads CASSPPFGGSVGNEQFF. The CDR3, as DNA: TGTGCCAGCTCACCACCGTTTGGCGGGAGTGTCGGTAATGAGCAGTTCTTC. Looking up the rest from reference TRBV18 and TRBJ2-1 gives the full variable domain: NAGVMQNPRHLVRRRGQEARLRCSPMKGHSHVYWYRQLPEEGLKFMVYLQKENIIDESGMPKERFSAEFPKEGPSILRIQQVVRGDSAAYFCASSPPFGGSVGNEQFFGPGTRLTVL.